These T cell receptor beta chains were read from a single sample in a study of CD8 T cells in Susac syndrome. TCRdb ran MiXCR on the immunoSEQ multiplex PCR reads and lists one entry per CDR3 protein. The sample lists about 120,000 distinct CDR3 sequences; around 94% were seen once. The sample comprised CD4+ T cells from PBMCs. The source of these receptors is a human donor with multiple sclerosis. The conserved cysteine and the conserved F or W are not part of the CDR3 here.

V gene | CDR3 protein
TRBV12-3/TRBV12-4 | ASSFGPGELF
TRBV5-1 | ASSPGEGYWTEAF
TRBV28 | ASSFARLAGGRPNTDTQY
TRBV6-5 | ASINTGPANYGYT
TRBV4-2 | ASSQGGEQSYGYT
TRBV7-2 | ASSLRQGGIGELF
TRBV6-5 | ASREDRGQHYGYT
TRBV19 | ASSIITATSPYEQY
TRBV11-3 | ASSLEETQY
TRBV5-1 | ASSLARNQPQH
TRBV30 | AWSVPGFKNIQY
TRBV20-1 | SAKHAGEGNTEAF
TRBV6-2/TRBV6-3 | ASSYPSASGANVLT
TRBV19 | ASRERDGNIQY
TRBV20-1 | SVPGGMGRGYT
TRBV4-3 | ASSQDRGYSYEQY
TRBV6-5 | ATSLGQGVRGYT
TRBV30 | AWSGRDRGLYEQF
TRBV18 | ASSRSGDYDTQY
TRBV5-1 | ASSDTDRVYEQY
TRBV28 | ASSLRGTQY
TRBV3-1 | ASREGEGHTDTQY
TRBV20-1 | SARAPQISYEQY
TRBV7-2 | ASSKGQHPSGNTIY
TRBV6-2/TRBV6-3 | ASTPWQSYGYT
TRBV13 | ASSLTGTGWDEQY
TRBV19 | ASSLGQRITEAF
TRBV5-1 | ASSSVQSSAGELF
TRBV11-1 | ASSFRLDGSEQF
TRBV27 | ASRHSRQGARTGELF
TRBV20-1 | SATRRLAVSSTDTQY
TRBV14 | ASSGGGTQY
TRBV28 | ASSSLTSGGDNEQY
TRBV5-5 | ASSLGDSVYGYT
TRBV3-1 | ASSPGTGTFDETQY
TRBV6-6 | ASSPGTGYNSYEQY
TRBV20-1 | SAVGQGTSYEQY
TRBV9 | ASSVQLNTEAF
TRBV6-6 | ASRTGAGANVLT
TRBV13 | ASRRMDSPAYEQY
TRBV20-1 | SARAYSNQPQH
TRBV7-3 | ASSLILGYGYT
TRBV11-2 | ASSAQGSDTEAF
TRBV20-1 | SARDPGLLLTDTQY
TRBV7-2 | ASSSRGATYTQY
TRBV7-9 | ASSLRGIPIGDTQY
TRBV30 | AWSVTGGDLG
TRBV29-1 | SVASLRGGYT
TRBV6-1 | ASSVNRDGSGETQY
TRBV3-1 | ASSPAGTRATDTQY
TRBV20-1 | SAPLGAGSPLH
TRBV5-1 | ASSLASGRAETQY
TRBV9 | ASSVRGQRNTEAF
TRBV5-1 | ASSLGLAGSKETQY